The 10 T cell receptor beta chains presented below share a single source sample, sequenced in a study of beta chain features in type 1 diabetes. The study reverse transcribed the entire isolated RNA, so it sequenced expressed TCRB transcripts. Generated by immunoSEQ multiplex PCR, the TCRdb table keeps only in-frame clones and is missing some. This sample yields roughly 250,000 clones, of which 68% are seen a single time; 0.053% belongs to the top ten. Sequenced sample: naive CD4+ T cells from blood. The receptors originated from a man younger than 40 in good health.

CDR3 sequence (DNA): TGTGCCAGCACCCGGGGGGAGAACACCGGGGAGCTGTTTTTT. As protein: CASTRGENTGELFF. The gene calls are TRBV5-4 and TRBJ2-2, with 7 bases lining up with TRBD2. Germline CDR1 and CDR2: SGHNT and YYREEE (reference sequence). V was pared by 6 bases and J by 1 base, with 3 bases of the junction left unmatched. The CDR3 consists of 14 residues.

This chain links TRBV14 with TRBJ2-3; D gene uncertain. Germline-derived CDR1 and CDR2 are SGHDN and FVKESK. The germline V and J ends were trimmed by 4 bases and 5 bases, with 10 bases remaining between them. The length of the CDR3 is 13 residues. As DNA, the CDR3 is TGTGCCAGCAGCCGGGTAGTTGGAGATACGCAGTATTTT. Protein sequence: CASSRVVGDTQYF. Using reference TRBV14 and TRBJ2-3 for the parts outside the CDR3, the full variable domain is EAGVTQFPSHSVIEKGQTVTLRCDPISGHDNLYWYRRVMGKEIKFLLHFVKESKQDESGMPNNRFLAERTGGTYSTLKVQPAELEDSGVYFCASSRVVGDTQYFGPGTRLTVL.

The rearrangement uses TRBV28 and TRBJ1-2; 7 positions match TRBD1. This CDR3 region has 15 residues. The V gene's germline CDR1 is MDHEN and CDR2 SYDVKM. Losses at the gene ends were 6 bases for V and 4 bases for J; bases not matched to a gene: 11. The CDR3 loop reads CASSYRDRPVYGYTF. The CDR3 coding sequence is TGTGCCAGCAGCTATCGGGACAGACCCGTCTATGGCTACACCTTC.

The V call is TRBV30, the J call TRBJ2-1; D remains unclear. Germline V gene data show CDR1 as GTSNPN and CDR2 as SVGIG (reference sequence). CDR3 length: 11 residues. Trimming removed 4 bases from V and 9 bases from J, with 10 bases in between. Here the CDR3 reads CAWIRFSEQFF. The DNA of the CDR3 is TGTGCCTGGATACGTTTCAGTGAGCAGTTCTTC.

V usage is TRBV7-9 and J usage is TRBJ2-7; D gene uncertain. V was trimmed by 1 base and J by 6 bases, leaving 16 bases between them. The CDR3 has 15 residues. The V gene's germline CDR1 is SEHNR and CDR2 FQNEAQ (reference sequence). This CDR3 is CASSLEARSPSEQYF. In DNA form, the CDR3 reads TGTGCCAGCAGCTTAGAAGCAAGGTCACCCAGCGAGCAGTACTTC.

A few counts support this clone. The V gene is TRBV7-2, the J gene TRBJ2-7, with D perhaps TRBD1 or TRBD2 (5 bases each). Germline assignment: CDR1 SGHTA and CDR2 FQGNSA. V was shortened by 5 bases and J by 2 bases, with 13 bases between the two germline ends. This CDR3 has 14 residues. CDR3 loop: CASSAGTSTYEQYF. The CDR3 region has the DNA TGTGCCAGCAGCGCTGGGACGTCGACCTACGAGCAGTACTTC. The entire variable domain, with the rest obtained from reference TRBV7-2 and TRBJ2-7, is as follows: GAGVSQSPSNKVTEKGKDVELRCDPISGHTALYWYRQSLGQGLEFLIYFQGNSAPDKSGLPSDRFSAERTGGSVSTLTIQRTQQEDSAVYLCASSAGTSTYEQYFGPGTRLTVT.

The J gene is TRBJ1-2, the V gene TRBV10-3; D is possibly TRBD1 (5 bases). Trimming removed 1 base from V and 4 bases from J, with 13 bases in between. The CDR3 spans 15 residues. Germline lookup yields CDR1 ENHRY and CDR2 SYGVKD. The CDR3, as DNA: TGTGCCATCAGTGAGTTTATCAGGGATACCTATGGCTACACCTTC. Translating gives CAISEFIRDTYGYTF.

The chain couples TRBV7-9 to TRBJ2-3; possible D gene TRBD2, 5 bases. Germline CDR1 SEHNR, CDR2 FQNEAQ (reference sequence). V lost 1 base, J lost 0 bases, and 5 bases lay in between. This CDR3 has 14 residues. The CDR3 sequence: CASSLGRSTDTQYF. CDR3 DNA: TGTGCCAGCAGCTTAGGGAGGAGCACAGATACGCAGTATTTT.

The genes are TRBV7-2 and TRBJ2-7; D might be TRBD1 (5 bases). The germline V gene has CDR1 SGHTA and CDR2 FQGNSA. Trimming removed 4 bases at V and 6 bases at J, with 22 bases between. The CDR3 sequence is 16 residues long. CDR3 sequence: CASSSISRALGIEQYF. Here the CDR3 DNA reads TGTGCCAGCAGCTCCATATCCAGGGCTCTGGGCATCGAGCAGTACTTC.

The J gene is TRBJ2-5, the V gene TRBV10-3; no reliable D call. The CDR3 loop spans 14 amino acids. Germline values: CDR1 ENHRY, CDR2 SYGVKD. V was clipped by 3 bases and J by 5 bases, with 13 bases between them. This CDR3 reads CAISDTARSETQYF. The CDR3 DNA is TGTGCCATCAGTGACACGGCCCGCTCCGAGACCCAGTACTTC.